This T cell receptor (beta chain) was captured in a study of PD-1 blockade in mismatch repair-deficient tumors (dated 2017 in TCRdb). About the study as a whole: The trial enrolled more than 85 consecutive patients with some twelve mismatch repair-deficient cancer types between September 2013 and 2016, all previously treated and progressing. Deep sequencing of TCR CDR3 regions was used to track tumor-associated T cell clones in peripheral blood of patients responding to PD-1 blockade. The full study reports these points: Tumor-resident clones, often undetectable in blood before treatment, expanded rapidly after pembrolizumab and then contracted, generally before radiologic responses.

Library prep was done by the immunoSEQ multiplex PCR assay. TCRdb carries this immuneACCESS record with in-frame sequences only. Its versions omit some clonotypes, under half of them owing to an unresolved V gene in the studies checked, with the rest unexplained. The sample table holds about 68,000 clones, of which about 72% were seen once. About 5% of the sample is held by the ten biggest clonotypes. Mismatch repair deficiency was established in every enrolled patient by polymerase chain reaction or immunohistochemistry. A few patients who responded to pembrolizumab therapy underwent TCR sequencing. In the phase II trial, pembrolizumab PD-1 blockade was tested prospectively in advanced mismatch repair-deficient cancers, no matter which tissue of origin the cancers came from. Peripheral blood T cell samples were serially collected before and at multiple times after PD-1 blockade was started. The timing of each blood sample was reported as weeks after the first dose of pembrolizumab.

This clone was detected only once. This clone's antigen is unknown. No clone much larger than this one lies a single base away; base qualities are absent. For this chain, trimming is 0 bases at the V end and 3 bases at the J end, and the number of junction bases without a gene match is 1. From the cysteine up to the phenylalanine, the CDR3 has a length of 15 residues. Here the CDR3 DNA is all that survives: 45 bases in frame from base 1. From a lookup of the germline V gene, CDR1 and CDR2 are SGHAT and FQNNGV. The rearrangement joined TRBV11-2 to TRBJ2-7; 11 middle bases align to TRBD1. The source is an adult with mismatch repair-deficient cancer. Sequencing was performed on peripheral blood, taken 2 weeks after starting pembrolizumab. The CDR3 region has the sequence CASSLDGTGGYEQYF. The base sequence is TGTGCCAGCAGCTTAGATGGGACAGGGGGCTACGAGCAGTACTTC.